This TCR beta chain comes out of a study of spatial heterogeneity in lung cancer. Documented time point: sample taken at primary tumor resection. The donors were fewer than 80 patients with non-small cell lung cancer that was early-stage and untreated. This clonotype was detected many times. The CDR3 covers 14 residues. V lost 0 bases and J 4 bases, leaving 9 bases between the germline ends. Germline CDR1 reads MGHRA; CDR2 reads YSYEKL. MiXCR, run by TCRdb on the 5' RACE reads, gives a single entry per CDR3 protein. Of approximately 44,000 distinct CDR3 sequences listed, roughly an eighth are singletons.

The source was PBMCs, collected at surgery. The clonotype was recovered from a male donor with early-stage non-small cell lung cancer. The chain combines TRBV4-1 with TRBJ2-5; D ambiguous. The CDR3 DNA is TGCGCCAGCAGCCAAGAGGAGCGTGGAGAGACCCAGTACTTC. Protein: CASSQEERGETQYF.